This T cell receptor (beta chain) comes out of a study of technical replicates of blood from a few donors. Using immunoSEQ multiplex PCR, the repertoire was profiled, and TCRdb retains in-frame clones only, with some absent. The repertoire holds over 80,000 clones, with approximately 96% as singletons. The CDR3 totals 13 residues. The V and J ends lost 5 bases and 6 bases respectively, with 11 bases between them. Germline V CDR1 and CDR2: LGHNA, YSLEER. V usage is TRBV4-3 and J usage is TRBJ2-1; TRBD2 might be the D (5 bases). Sequenced input: T cells isolated from PBMCs. The receptor's source is a human donor in good health. As DNA, the CDR3 is TGCGCCAGCAGCTCTGGACTTCTCAATGAGCAGTTCTTC. Its protein is CASSSGLLNEQFF.